This record concerns one TCR beta chain sequence. Its antigen is undetermined. This sample was taken from a study of cytomegalovirus exposure and HLA in healthy donors. For the study at large: Within the Caucasian-associated ancestry cluster were 65% to 85% of the roughly 380 genotyped donors.

Overall study results and limits: One variant, a missense change in DCLRE1C, was linked in a later analysis to TCR beta V- and J-gene trimming. Earlier analysis yielded a pattern in which most TCR beta V segments were productive about 90% or about 30% of the time. Sequencing had likely introduced a cluster of highly shared sequence variants as an artifact.

Per the germline V gene, CDR1 is SNHLY and CDR2 is FYNNEI. This CDR3 comprises 14 residues. V was clipped by 3 bases and J by 6 bases; unmatched bases: 6. Use of 60 Vbeta and 13 Jbeta primers characterized the PCR. The table came from immunoSEQ multiplex PCR; TCRdb's copy has only in-frame clones and leaves some out. The sample contains 55,000 to 80,000 clones, roughly 82% of which appear only once. This chain joins TRBV2 and TRBJ2-7; 9 nucleotides align to TRBD2. The sample comprised PBMCs. The TCR sequence derives from a man aged 18 to 29 in good health and CMV-seronegative. Here the CDR3 reads CASSDGGGAIEQYF. As DNA, the CDR3 is TGTGCCAGCAGTGACGGCGGGGGGGCCATCGAGCAGTACTTC.